These T cell receptor beta chains were read from a single sample in a study of metastatic and nonmetastatic thyroid tumors. TCRdb recomputed clones from the PCR reads via MiXCR. The sample lists about 28,000 clones; more than 20% were seen once. The material sequenced was blood. These receptor sequences come from a female donor with papillary thyroid cancer or a benign thyroid nodule (not recorded which). Some clones in this sample may be carry-over from other donors' samples. Both conserved end residues are part of each CDR3. The D gene is left open where the match is weak. Where a row states a size, it is once, few, many or the class of an expanded clone; other rows omit it.

d_call clone_size j_call v_call cdr3_aa cdr3_nt
NA medium-sized TRBJ1-5 TRBV28 CASCLGNQPQHF TGTGCCAGCTGTTTGGGAAATCAGCCCCAGCATTTT
NA NA TRBJ1-6 TRBV28 CASSSEHGISYNSPLHF TGTGCCAGCAGTTCGGAACATGGGATCTCCTATAATTCACCCCTCCACTTT
NA few TRBJ2-1 TRBV4-1 CASSQRYRESSYNEQFF TGCGCCAGCAGCCAAAGATACAGGGAGAGCTCCTACAATGAGCAGTTCTTC
NA NA TRBJ1-4 TRBV30 CAGRPMFATNEKLFF TGTGCCGGGAGGCCCATGTTTGCAACTAATGAAAAACTGTTTTTT
NA many TRBJ1-1 TRBV27 CASSLSRSLNTEAFF TGTGCCAGCAGTTTAAGTCGCAGCCTGAACACTGAAGCTTTCTTT
TRBD1 few TRBJ1-1 TRBV28 CASRTGGGDTEAFF TGTGCCAGCAGGACAGGGGGCGGGGACACTGAAGCTTTCTTT
TRBD1 NA TRBJ2-2 TRBV6-4 CASSHTDRGPGELFF TGTGCCAGCAGCCACACCGACAGGGGACCCGGGGAGCTGTTTTTT
NA few TRBJ1-1 TRBV27 CASSLSIRLGTEAFF TGTGCCAGCAGTTTATCGATCCGGTTAGGCACTGAAGCTTTCTTT
TRBD1 many TRBJ2-1 TRBV29-1 CSVDVRDSFLIGDEQFF TGCAGCGTTGATGTCCGGGACAGCTTTTTGATAGGTGATGAGCAGTTCTTC
NA NA TRBJ2-1 TRBV27 CASSLNEQFF TGTGCCAGCAGTTTGAATGAGCAGTTCTTC
TRBD2 many TRBJ2-3 TRBV4-2 CASSQGTSGGVVLDTQYF TGTGCCAGCAGCCAAGGGACTAGCGGGGGAGTAGTACTAGATACGCAGTATTTT
NA medium-sized TRBJ1-2 TRBV6-1 CASSFQGRGIGYTF TGTGCCAGCAGTTTCCAGGGAAGGGGTATAGGCTACACCTTC
NA medium-sized TRBJ2-1 TRBV27 CASSPSSSPYNEQFF TGTGCCAGCAGTCCGTCTAGCTCTCCCTACAATGAGCAGTTCTTC
NA many TRBJ2-3 TRBV10-1 CASSESTASAADTQYF TGCGCCAGCAGTGAGTCGACGGCTAGCGCAGCAGATACGCAGTATTTT
NA few TRBJ1-2 TRBV29-1 CSADGQGLGYTF TGCAGCGCCGACGGCCAGGGGTTGGGCTACACCTTC
TRBD1 NA TRBJ2-2 TRBV6-1 CASLGTVYTGELFF TGTGCCAGCCTAGGGACAGTATACACCGGGGAGCTGTTTTTT
NA NA TRBJ2-4 TRBV19 CASSRVGGLNIQYF TGTGCCAGTAGTCGGGTGGGGGGCTTGAACATTCAGTACTTC